This T cell receptor (beta chain) appears in the sequencing data of a study of response to subunit inactivated influenza vaccine. One entry per CDR3 protein results from TCRdb running MiXCR on the RT-PCR reads. The sample holds around 530,000 distinct CDR3 sequences, 12% seen once. This CDR3 comprises 16 residues. Losses at the gene ends were 3 bases for V and 4 bases for J; bases not matched to a gene: 9. Germline CDR1 and CDR2: KGHSH and LQKENI. To note about this clonotype: Its specificity is unknown.

Study-wide results and limits: Authors suggested each seasonal influenza vaccination recruits few new T cells.

The sequences come from PBMCs from blood, collected on the day of vaccination. The clonotype originates from a man aged 45-65 years who received an inactivated influenza vaccine. The chain uses TRBV18 and TRBJ2-1, with 7 bases identical to TRBD1. The DNA for the CDR3 is TGTGCCAGCTCACCCCAATCCGGGACAGATTACAATGAGCAGTTCTTC. Translation gives CASSPQSGTDYNEQFF.